This T cell receptor beta chain was found in a study of OX40 agonist ivuxolimab in advanced cancers. Study summary: Participants could have had prior anti-PD-1, anti-PD-L1 or anti-CTLA-4 therapy, and 40% had some.

Method: immunoSEQ multiplex PCR; TCRdb's copy keeps in-frame clones and lacks some. Of tens of thousands of clones listed, under 90% are singletons. V gave up 4 bases and J gave up 1 base, with 8 bases separating them. This CDR3 has 14 residues. Looked up from germline, CDR1 is SGDLS and CDR2 is YYNGEE. The receptor was isolated from an adult with an advanced solid tumor such as melanoma, head and neck, liver or kidney cancer. The sequencing here drew on CD4+ or CD8+ T cells sorted from blood, taken in a trial of the OX40 agonist ivuxolimab. The chain joins TRBV9 to TRBJ2-2; no clear D. This CDR3 is CASSPFMNTGELFF. The CDR3 nucleotides are TGTGCCAGCAGCCCCTTTATGAACACCGGGGAGCTGTTTTTT.